This record concerns one TCR beta chain sequence. Its antigen is unknown. This entry belongs to a study of T cells expressing NK-cell markers. In the study overall: Seven of eight sequenced donors tested HCMV-seropositive; one tested seronegative. Study results and limitations: Each of six donors carried dominant NKG2C+ clonotypes accounting for roughly 1.0-7.0% of CD8+ T cells. HCMV specificity of the expanded NKG2C+ T cell clones stayed unclear.

TCRdb re-called the 5' RACE reads; one entry per CDR3 protein, DNA not given. The listing contains about 260,000 distinct CDR3 sequences. The sequencing input was blood T cells: a sorted CD56 or NKG2C T cell subset, CD4+ or CD8+ T cells, or bulk PBMC T cells (not recorded which). The source of this sequence is a woman aged 18 to 75 in good health.

The CDR3 region is CSAGGQAGNQPQHF. J is TRBJ1-5 and V is TRBV20-1; the D gene TCRdb calls, TRBD1, cannot be checked with no DNA. The CDR3 is 14 residues long. Germline CDR1 is DFQATT and CDR2 is SNEGSKA (reference sequence).